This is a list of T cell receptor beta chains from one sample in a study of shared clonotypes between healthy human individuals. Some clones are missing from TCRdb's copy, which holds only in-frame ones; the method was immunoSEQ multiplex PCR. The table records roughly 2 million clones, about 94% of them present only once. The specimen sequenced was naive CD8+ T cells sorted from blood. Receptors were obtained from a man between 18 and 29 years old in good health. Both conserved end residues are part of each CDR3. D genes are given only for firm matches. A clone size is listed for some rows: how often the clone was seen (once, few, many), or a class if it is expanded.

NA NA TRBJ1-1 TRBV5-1 TGCGCCAGCAGACCCGGGAGTGACACTGAAGCTTTCTTT CASRPGSDTEAFF
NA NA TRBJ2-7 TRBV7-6 TGTGCCAGCAGCTTAGCGGCAGGGGGGGTAGACGAGCAGTACTTC CASSLAAGGVDEQYF
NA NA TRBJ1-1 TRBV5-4 TGTGCCAGCAGCTTGTTAGGGGGGATCGGCACTGAAGCTTTCTTT CASSLLGGIGTEAFF
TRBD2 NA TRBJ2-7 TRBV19 TGTGCCAGTAGTATGGGGACTAGGGGCTACGAGCAGTACTTC CASSMGTRGYEQYF
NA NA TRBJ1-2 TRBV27 TGTGCCAGCAGTTTAGGGAGAGGCTATGGCTACACCTTC CASSLGRGYGYTF
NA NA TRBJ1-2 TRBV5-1 TGCGCCAGCAGCTTGCGGCAGGGAGACTATGGCTACACCTTC CASSLRQGDYGYTF
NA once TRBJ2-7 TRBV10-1 TGCGCCAGGAATACTCCACGGGGTGGCGGATCGAACGAGCAGTACTTC CARNTPRGGGSNEQYF
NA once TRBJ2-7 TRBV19 TGTGCCAGTAGTAATGGGAACGAGCAGTACTTC CASSNGNEQYF
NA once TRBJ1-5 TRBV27 TGTGCCAGCAACACCCAGGGAAGCAATCAGCCCCAGCATTTT CASNTQGSNQPQHF
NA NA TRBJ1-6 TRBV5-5 TGTGCCAGCAGCATCTATCCGGGGGCCTCCTATAATTCACCCCTCCACTTT CASSIYPGASYNSPLHF
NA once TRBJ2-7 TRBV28 TGTGCCAGCAGTAGGGATTCTTACGAGCAGTACTTC CASSRDSYEQYF
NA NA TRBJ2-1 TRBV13 TGTGCCAGCAGCTTAATGAGTATCAACAATGAGCAGTTCTTC CASSLMSINNEQFF
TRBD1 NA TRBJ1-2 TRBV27 TGTGCCAGCAGTCCGACCGGGACAGGGGGCGCTTATGAGGGTAGTGGCTACACCTTC CASSPTGTGGAYEGSGYTF
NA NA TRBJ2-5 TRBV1 TGCACCAGCAGCCACTGTCCAGCGGAGACCCAGTACTTC CTSSHCPAETQYF
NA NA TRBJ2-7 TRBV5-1 TGCGCCAGCAGCCCAATTTCAGGGGTTGGCGAGCAGTACTTC CASSPISGVGEQYF
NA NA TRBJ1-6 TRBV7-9 TGTGCCAGCAGCTTAGTGGCCGGTCTTAATTCACCCCTCCACTTT CASSLVAGLNSPLHF
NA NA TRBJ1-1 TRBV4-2 TGTGCCAGCAGCCCCGGGGGAAGTAGCACTGAAGCTTTCTTT CASSPGGSSTEAFF
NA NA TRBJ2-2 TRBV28 TGTGCCAGCAGTTTACTACCCCACTTAGAGGCTGGGGCCGGGGAGCTGTTTTTT CASSLLPHLEAGAGELFF
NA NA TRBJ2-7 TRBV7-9 TGTGCCAGCAGCTCGCGTATATACGAGCAGTACTTC CASSSRIYEQYF
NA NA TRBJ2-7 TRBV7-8 TGTGCCAGCAGCTTGGGTGAGGTTCCCTACGAGCAGTACTTC CASSLGEVPYEQYF
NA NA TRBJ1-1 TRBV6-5 TGTGCCAGCAGCCGCGAACACCCGGGCACTGAAGCTTTCTTT CASSREHPGTEAFF
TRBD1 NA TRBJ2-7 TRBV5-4 TGTGCCAGCAGCACGGACAGGGGAAGCTACGAGCAGTACTTC CASSTDRGSYEQYF
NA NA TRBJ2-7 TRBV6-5 TGTGCCAGCATAGGTGGTGCATCCTACGAGCAGTACTTC CASIGGASYEQYF
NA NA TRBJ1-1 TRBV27 TGTGCCAGCACCCCGTCCCAGGCGAAGGTAGCTTTCTTT CASTPSQAKVAFF
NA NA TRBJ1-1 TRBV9 TGTGCCAGCAGCGTAGCCCGCATAGGGACTGAAGCTTTCTTT CASSVARIGTEAFF
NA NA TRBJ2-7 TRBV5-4 TGTGCCAGCAGCTCGGGCCGAGGGACCTACGAGCAGTACTTC CASSSGRGTYEQYF
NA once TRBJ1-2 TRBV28 TGTGCCAGCAGTTTATTTCCCGCAGGGGTCATCGGCTACACCTTC CASSLFPAGVIGYTF
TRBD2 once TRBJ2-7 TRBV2 TGTGCCAGCATATTTATGGCGGGAGGCAACGAGCAGTACTTC CASIFMAGGNEQYF
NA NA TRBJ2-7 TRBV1 TGCACCAGCAGCCAAGATTTAAGCTACTCCTACGAGCAGTACTTC CTSSQDLSYSYEQYF
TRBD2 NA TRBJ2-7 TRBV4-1 TGCGCCAGCAGCCAAGAGGGGCTAGCGGACCCCTACGAGCAGTACTTC CASSQEGLADPYEQYF
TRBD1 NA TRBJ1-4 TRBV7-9 TGTGCCAGCAGCTTATGGGACAGTAAAAATGAAAAACTGTTTTTT CASSLWDSKNEKLFF
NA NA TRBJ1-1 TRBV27 TGTGCCAGCAGTCCCGGACAGTTATTGGTGAACACTGAAGCTTTCTTT CASSPGQLLVNTEAFF
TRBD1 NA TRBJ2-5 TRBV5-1 TGCGCCAGCAGCCGGGGACAGGGGAGCCAAGAGACCCAGTACTTC CASSRGQGSQETQYF
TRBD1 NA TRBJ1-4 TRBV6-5 TGTGCCAGCAGTTACGGTCCTGAAGGGGCAGGGGGGAAACTGTTTTTT CASSYGPEGAGGKLFF
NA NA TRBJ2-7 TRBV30 TGTGCCTGGAGTGTTGTAACTTTCGAGCAGTACTTC CAWSVVTFEQYF
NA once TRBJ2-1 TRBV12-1 TGTGCCAGCAGCTTGGGAGGGAGGTTCTTC CASSLGGRFF
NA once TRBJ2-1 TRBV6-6 TGTGCCAGCAGTTATCAGGGTGTGGATGAGCAGTTCTTC CASSYQGVDEQFF
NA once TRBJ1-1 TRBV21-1 TGTGCCAGTTCCCTTAGGAGCAATGAAGCTTTCTTT CASSLRSNEAFF